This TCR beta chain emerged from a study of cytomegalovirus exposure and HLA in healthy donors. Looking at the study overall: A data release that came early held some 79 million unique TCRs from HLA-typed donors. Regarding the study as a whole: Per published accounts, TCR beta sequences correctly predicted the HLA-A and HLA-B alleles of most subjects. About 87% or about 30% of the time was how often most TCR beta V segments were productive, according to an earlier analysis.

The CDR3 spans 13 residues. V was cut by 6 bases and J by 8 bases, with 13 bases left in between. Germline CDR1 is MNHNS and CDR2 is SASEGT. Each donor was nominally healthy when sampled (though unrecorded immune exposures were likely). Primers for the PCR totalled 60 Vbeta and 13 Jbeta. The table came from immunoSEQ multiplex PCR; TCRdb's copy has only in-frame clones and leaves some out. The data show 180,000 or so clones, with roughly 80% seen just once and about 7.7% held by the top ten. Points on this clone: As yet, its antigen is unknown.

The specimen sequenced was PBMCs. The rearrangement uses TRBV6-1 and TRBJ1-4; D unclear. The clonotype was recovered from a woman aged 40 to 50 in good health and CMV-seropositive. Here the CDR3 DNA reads TGTGCCAGCAGCGGGAATTCGCGGGAAAAACTGTTTTTT. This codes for CASSGNSREKLFF.